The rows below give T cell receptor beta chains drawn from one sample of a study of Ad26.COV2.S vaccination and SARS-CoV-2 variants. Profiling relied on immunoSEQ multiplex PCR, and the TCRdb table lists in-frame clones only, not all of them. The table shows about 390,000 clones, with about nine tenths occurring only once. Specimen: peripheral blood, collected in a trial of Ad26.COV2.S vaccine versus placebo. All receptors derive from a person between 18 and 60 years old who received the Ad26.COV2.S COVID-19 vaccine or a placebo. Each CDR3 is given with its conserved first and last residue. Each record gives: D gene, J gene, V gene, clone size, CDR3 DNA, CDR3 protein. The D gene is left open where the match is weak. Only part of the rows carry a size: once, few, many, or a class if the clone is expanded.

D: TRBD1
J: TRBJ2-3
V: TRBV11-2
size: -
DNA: TGTGCCAGCAGCTTAGAGGGGACAGAATCAGATACGCAGTATTTT
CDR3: CASSLEGTESDTQYF

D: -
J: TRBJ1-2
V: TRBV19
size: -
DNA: TGTGCCAGTAGTCCGAGGGTCTGGGATGGCTACACCTTC
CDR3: CASSPRVWDGYTF

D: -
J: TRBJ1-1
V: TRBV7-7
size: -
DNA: TGTGCTAGCAGCAAGGACACGAACACTGAAGCTTTCTTT
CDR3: CASSKDTNTEAFF

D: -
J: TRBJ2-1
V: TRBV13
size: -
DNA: TGTGCCAGCAGCCCCTCGGCGGTATACAATGAGCAGTTCTTC
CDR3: CASSPSAVYNEQFF

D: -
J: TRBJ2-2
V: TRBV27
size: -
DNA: TGTGCCAGCAGCCCCTTGGTGGGAGCCGGGGAGCTGTTTTTT
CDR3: CASSPLVGAGELFF

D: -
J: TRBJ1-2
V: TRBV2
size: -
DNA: TGTGCCAGCAGTGAAAGGGGACTACTCTATGGCTACACCTTC
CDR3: CASSERGLLYGYTF

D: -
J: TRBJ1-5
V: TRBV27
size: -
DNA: TGTGCCAGCTGGGACCCAAATCAGCCCCAGCATTTT
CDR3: CASWDPNQPQHF

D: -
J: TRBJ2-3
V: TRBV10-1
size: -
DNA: TGCGCCAGCCGGGGCACAGATACGCAGTATTTT
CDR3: CASRGTDTQYF

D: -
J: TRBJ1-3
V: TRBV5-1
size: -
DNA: TGCGCCAGCAGCTTAAGGGGGGACTCTGGAAACACCATATATTTT
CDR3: CASSLRGDSGNTIYF

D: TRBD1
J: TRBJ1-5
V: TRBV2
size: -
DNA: TGTGCCAGCAGCGGACAGGGTCCCTATAGCAATCAGCCCCAGCATTTT
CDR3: CASSGQGPYSNQPQHF

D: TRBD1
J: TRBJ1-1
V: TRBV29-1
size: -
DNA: TGCAGCGTGCTGGGACAGCTGAACACTGAAGCTTTCTTT
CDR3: CSVLGQLNTEAFF

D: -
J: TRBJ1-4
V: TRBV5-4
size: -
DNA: TGTGCCAGCAGCCCCGGACAGAATGAAAAACTGTTTTTT
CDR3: CASSPGQNEKLFF

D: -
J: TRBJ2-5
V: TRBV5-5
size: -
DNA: TGTGCCAGCAGTTACGCCGGTCGAGCAGAGACCCAGTACTTC
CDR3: CASSYAGRAETQYF

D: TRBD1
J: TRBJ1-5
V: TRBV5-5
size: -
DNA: TGTGCCAGCAGCGCCGGACAGGACCGGCCCCAGCATTTT
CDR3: CASSAGQDRPQHF

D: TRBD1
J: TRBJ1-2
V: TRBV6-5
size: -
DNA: TGTGCCAGCAGTTACTCGCGCCAGGGGGCCTTCTATGGCTACACCTTC
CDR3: CASSYSRQGAFYGYTF

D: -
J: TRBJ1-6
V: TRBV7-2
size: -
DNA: TGTGCCAGCAGCTTAGGGGACTCCTATAATTCACCCCTCCACTTT
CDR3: CASSLGDSYNSPLHF

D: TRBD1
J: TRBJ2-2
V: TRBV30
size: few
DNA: TGTGCCTGGAGTCTACAGGGGACCGGGGAGCTGTTTTTT
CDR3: CAWSLQGTGELFF

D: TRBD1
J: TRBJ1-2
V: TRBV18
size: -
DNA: TGTGCCAGCTCACCCACCGGGACAGGGCACTATGGCTACACCTTC
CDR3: CASSPTGTGHYGYTF

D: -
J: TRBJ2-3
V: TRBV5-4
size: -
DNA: TGTGCCAGCAGCTTGGAGGTGGGCTCTGGAACAGATACGCAGTATTTT
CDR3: CASSLEVGSGTDTQYF

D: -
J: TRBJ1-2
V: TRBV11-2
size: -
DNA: TGTGCCAGCAGCTTAGATAACAGGGTAGATGGCTACACCTTC
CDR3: CASSLDNRVDGYTF

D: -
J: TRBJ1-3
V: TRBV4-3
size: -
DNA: TGCGCCAGCAGCCAAGAGTTATCCACTACCGGGACAACTGGAAACACCATATATTTT
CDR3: CASSQELSTTGTTGNTIYF

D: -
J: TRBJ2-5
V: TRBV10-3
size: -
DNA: TGTGCCATCAGTGATATTGGGACACTACAAGAGACCCAGTACTTC
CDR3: CAISDIGTLQETQYF

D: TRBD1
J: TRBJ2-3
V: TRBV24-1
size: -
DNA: TGTGCCACCAGTACAGGGGCTACAGATACGCAGTATTTT
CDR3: CATSTGATDTQYF

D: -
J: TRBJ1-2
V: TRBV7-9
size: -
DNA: TGTGCCAGCAGCTTAGCCCAGGGGATATATGGCTACACCTTC
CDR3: CASSLAQGIYGYTF

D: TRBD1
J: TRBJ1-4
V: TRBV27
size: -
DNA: TGTGCCAGCAGTTCGGCCCGGACAGGGGCTTGGAAACTGTTTTTT
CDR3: CASSSARTGAWKLFF

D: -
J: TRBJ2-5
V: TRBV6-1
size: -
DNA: TGTGCCAGCCAAATCCGTCCGGGTGGGGAGACCCAGTACTTC
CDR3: CASQIRPGGETQYF

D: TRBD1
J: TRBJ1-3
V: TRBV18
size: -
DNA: TGTGCCAGCTCAGTGGGACAGGCTGGAAACACCATATATTTT
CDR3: CASSVGQAGNTIYF

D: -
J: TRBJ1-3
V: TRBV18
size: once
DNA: TGTGCCAGCTCACCACCCGCGGGGGTCTCTGGAAACACCATATATTTT
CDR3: CASSPPAGVSGNTIYF

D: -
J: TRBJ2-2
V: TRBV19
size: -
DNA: TGTGCCAGTAGTATAACCACTCTGAACACCGGGGAGCTGTTTTTT
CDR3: CASSITTLNTGELFF

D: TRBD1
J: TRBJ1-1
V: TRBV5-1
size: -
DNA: TGCGCCAGCAGCTGGGGACAGGCTAAGAACACTGAAGCTTTCTTT
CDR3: CASSWGQAKNTEAFF

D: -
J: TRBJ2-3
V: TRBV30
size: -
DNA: TGTGCCTGGGATCCGGTGTTCGGTGGCACAGATACGCAGTATTTT
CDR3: CAWDPVFGGTDTQYF

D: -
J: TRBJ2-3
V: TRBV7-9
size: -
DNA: TGTGCCAGCAGCCATTCGGGGGTTGGGACAGATACGCAGTATTTT
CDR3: CASSHSGVGTDTQYF

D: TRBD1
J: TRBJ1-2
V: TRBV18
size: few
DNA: TGTGCCAGCTCACCCTCCGGACAGGGGTTTAGCTACACCTTC
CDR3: CASSPSGQGFSYTF

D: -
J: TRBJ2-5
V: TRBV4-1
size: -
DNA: TGCGCCAGCAGCCAAGTTTTTCGAGAGACCCAGTACTTC
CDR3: CASSQVFRETQYF

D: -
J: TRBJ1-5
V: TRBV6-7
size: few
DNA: TGTGCCAGCAGTTACCGCGGGGGCTTTGGCAATCAGCCCCAGCATTTT
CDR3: CASSYRGGFGNQPQHF

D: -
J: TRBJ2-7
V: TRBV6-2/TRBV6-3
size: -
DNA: TGTGCCAGCAGTTCCCTGCGCCGAGCTAGGGAGCAGTACTTC
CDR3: CASSSLRRAREQYF

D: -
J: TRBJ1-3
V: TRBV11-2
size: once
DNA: TGTGCCAGCAGCTTTCTCCCTCTATCGAACACCATATATTTT
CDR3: CASSFLPLSNTIYF

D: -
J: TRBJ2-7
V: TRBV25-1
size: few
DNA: TGTGCCAGCAGCGATCCGGGGGCAGGGGGGAACTACGAGCAGTACTTC
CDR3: CASSDPGAGGNYEQYF

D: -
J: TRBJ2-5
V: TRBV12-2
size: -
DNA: TGTGCAAGTCGCCGCCGACAGGGAGACGGTGAGACCCAGTACTTC
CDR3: CASRRRQGDGETQYF

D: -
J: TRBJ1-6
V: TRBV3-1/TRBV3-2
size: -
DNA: TGTGCCAGCAGCCTTGGGAGCTCCTATAATTCACCCCTCCACTTT
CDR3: CASSLGSSYNSPLHF

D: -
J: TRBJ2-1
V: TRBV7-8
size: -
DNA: TGTGCCAGCAGCTTCCGCAGGGCGGACAATGAGCAGTTCTTC
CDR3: CASSFRRADNEQFF

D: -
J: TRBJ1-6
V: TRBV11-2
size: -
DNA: TGTGCCAGCGGCACGTTCTATAATTCACCCCTCCACTTT
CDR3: CASGTFYNSPLHF

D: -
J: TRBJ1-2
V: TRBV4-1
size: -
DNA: TGCGCCAGCAGCCAAGAGTCAGTTAACTATGGCTACACCTTC
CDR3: CASSQESVNYGYTF

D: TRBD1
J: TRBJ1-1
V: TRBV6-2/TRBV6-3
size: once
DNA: TGTGCCAGCAGTTACCGCGGACAGGGCGGGGGCACTGAAGCTTTCTTT
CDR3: CASSYRGQGGGTEAFF

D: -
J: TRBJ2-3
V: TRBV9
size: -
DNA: TGTGCCAGCAGCGACCACTCCAACACAGATACGCAGTATTTT
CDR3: CASSDHSNTDTQYF

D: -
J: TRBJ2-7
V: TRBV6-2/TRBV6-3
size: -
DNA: TGTGCCAGCAGCTCCCCGACCCTTTTTTACGAGCAGTACTTC
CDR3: CASSSPTLFYEQYF

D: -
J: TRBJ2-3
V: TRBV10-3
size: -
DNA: TGTGCCATCAGTGAGTCTGTGAGCACAGATACGCAGTATTTT
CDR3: CAISESVSTDTQYF

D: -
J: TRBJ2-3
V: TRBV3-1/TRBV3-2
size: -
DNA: TGTGCCAGCAGTCCTTTCCACGCAGATACGCAGTATTTT
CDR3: CASSPFHADTQYF

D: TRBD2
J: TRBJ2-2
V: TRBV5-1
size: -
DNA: TGCGCCAGCAGCTCTGGGACTAGCGGGGGGGCCGGGGAGCTGTTTTTT
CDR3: CASSSGTSGGAGELFF

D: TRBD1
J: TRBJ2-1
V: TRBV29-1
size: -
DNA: TGCAGCGTTGAAATGACAGGGAGCTCCTACAATGAGCAGTTCTTC
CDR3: CSVEMTGSSYNEQFF